This T cell receptor (beta chain) appears in the sequencing data of a study of cytomegalovirus exposure and HLA in healthy donors. Study conclusions and caveats: When analyzed later, a missense DCLRE1C variant was found to be linked to TCR beta V- and J-gene trimming.

The CDR3 spans 15 residues. CDR1 and CDR2 from the germline V gene are LNHDA and SQIVND (reference sequence). J gave up 2 bases and V 5 bases, and 3 bases lay outside the gene matches. Primers for the PCR totalled 60 Vbeta and 13 Jbeta. Repertoires were generated with immunoSEQ multiplex PCR, while TCRdb's copy carries only in-frame clones and drops some. The profile covers approximately 150,000 clones, with 75% appearing a single time and less than 5.5% taken by the ten largest. With regard to this clone: Antigen specificity is unknown.

V usage is TRBV19 and J usage is TRBJ2-7; TRBD2 agrees at 13 bases. What was sequenced was PBMCs. This clonotype was sampled from a male donor in good health and CMV-seronegative. This chain's CDR3 is CASSLGLAGPYEQYF. DNA for the CDR3: TGTGCCAGTAGTCTGGGACTAGCGGGACCCTACGAGCAGTACTTC.